What follows is one T cell receptor (beta chain) and its context. Antigen: not known. Some clones are missing from TCRdb's copy, which holds only in-frame ones; the method was immunoSEQ multiplex PCR. The sample includes 2 million to 2.5 million clones, around 93% seen only once; the top ten take approximately 0.39%. This entry is derived from a study of shared clonotypes between healthy human individuals. Across the study: CD4 naive cells filled three plates per donor, CD4 memory three, CD8 naive two and CD8 memory one.

The CDR3 is 15 amino acids. In germline, CDR1 is KGHSH, CDR2 LQKENI. The V end lost 3 bases, the J end lost 1 base, and 12 bases lay between the germline ends. Study-wide results and caveats: Richness estimates generally favored naive over memory subsets. Relative to clonotypes present in all four donors, those not shared had lower generation probabilities.

CD4+ cell separation produced CD45RA+ naive and CD45RA-negative memory subsets. Sequenced sample: naive CD4+ T cells from PBMCs. Subset defined: CD45RA+ positively selected. The TCR originated in a man between 18 and 29 years old in good health. Some clones in this sample may be carry-over from other donors' samples. The genes are TRBV18 and TRBJ1-1; the D is unclear. The CDR3 DNA is TGTGCCAGCTCACCCCGGGAGAGCCAGAACACTGAAGCTTTCTTT. It codes for CASSPRESQNTEAFF. Combining the CDR3 with reference TRBV18 and TRBJ1-1 gives the whole variable domain NAGVMQNPRHLVRRRGQEARLRCSPMKGHSHVYWYRQLPEEGLKFMVYLQKENIIDESGMPKERFSAEFPKEGPSILRIQQVVRGDSAAYFCASSPRESQNTEAFFGQGTRLTVV.